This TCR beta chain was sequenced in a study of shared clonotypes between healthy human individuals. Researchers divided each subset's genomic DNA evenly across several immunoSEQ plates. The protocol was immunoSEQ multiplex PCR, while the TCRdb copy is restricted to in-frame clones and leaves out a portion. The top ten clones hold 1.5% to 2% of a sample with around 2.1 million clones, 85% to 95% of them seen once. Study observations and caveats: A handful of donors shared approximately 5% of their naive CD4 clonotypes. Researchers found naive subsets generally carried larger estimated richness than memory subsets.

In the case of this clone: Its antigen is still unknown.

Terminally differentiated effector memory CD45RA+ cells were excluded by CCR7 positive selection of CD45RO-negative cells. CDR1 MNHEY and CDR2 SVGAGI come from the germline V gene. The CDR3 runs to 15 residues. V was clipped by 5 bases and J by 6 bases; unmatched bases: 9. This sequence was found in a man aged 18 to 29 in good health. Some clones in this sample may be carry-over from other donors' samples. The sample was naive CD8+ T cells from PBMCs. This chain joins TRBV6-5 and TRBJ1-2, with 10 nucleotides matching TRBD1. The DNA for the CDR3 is TGTGCCAGCAGTCATTCGGGACAGGGGTCGAATGGCTACACCTTC. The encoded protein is CASSHSGQGSNGYTF.